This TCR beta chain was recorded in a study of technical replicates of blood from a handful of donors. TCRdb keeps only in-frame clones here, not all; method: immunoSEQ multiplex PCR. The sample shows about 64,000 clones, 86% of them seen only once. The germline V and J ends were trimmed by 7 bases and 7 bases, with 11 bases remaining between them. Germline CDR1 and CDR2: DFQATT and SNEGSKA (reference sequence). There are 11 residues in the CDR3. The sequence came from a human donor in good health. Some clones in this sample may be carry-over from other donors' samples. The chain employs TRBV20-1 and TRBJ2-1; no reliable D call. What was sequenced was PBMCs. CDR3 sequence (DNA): TGCAGTGTCGCTACGGTGAATGAGCAGTTCTTC. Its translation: CSVATVNEQFF.